Each of the 22 T cell receptor beta chains below was sequenced from the same sample in a study of radiation and T cells in renal cell carcinoma. Time point reported: baseline pretreatment blood. As for treatment: 15 Gy SBRT to primary tumor, nephrectomy 4 weeks later. This table comes from immunoSEQ multiplex PCR, and its TCRdb copy is limited to in-frame clones, with some not included. Of 94,000 or so clones listed, 82% are singletons. The specimen comprised blood, sampled from a patient whose treatment included radiotherapy and nephrectomy. These receptor sequences come from a man in his fifties or sixties with renal cell carcinoma.

This rearrangement joins TRBV5-1 to TRBJ2-3; 7 bases map to TRBD1. Trimming at V came to 0 bases and at J to 2 bases, leaving 6 bases not matched to a gene. CDR3 size: 16 residues. Germline assignment: CDR1 SGHRS and CDR2 YFSETQ. This CDR3 is CASSLAGTVPTDTQYF. The CDR3 DNA follows: TGCGCCAGCAGCTTGGCCGGGACAGTCCCCACAGATACGCAGTATTTT. The variable domain in full, with the rest retrieved from reference TRBV5-1 and TRBJ2-3, is KAGVTQTPRYLIKTRGQQVTLSCSPISGHRSVSWYQQTPGQGLQFLFEYFSETQRNKGNFPGRFSGRQFSNSRSEMNVSTLELGDSALYLCASSLAGTVPTDTQYFGPGTRLTVL.

This clone was detected once. CDR3 region: CASRRGETNTGELFF. CDR3 coding DNA: TGTGCCAGCAGGCGGGGGGAAACCAACACCGGGGAGCTGTTTTTT. The gene calls are TRBV6-4 and TRBJ2-2; 8 nucleotides agree with TRBD2. This CDR3 has 15 residues. Germline V CDR1 and CDR2: MRHNA, SNTAGT. V shed 6 bases and J 2 bases; nucleotides not matched to a gene: 5.

The J gene is TRBJ1-1, the V gene TRBV4-1; possible D gene TRBD1, 6 bases. The CDR3 sequence is 14 residues long. The V end was cut by 1 base, the J end by 7 bases, with 13 bases between. Per the germline V gene, CDR1 is MGHRA and CDR2 is YSYEKL. The CDR3 nucleotides are TGCGCCAGCAGCCAAGCGGGACAAACTGTTGAAGCTTTCTTT. Encoded protein: CASSQAGQTVEAFF.

This clone was counted once. The rearrangement joins TRBV19 to TRBJ2-3; D possibly matches TRBD1 or TRBD2 (5 bases each). With 4 bases removed from V and 6 bases from J, the gap between germline ends came to 17 bases. Germline CDR1 reads LNHDA; CDR2 reads SQIVND (reference sequence). CDR3 size: 15 residues. DNA of the CDR3: TGTGCCAGTAGTACGGGGACCCGCCGCGAGGATACGCAGTATTTT. Translated: CASSTGTRREDTQYF.

The chain recombines TRBV5-4 with TRBJ1-3, with 10 bases lining up with TRBD1. The germline V gene has CDR1 SGHNT and CDR2 YYREEE (reference sequence). The V gene end was trimmed by 4 bases and the J gene end by 4 bases; junction bases not matched to a gene: 11. This CDR3 comprises 17 residues. The CDR3 region has the DNA TGTGCCAGCAGCATCCGGGACAGGGGAAATATGGGAAACACCATATATTTT. It yields the protein CASSIRDRGNMGNTIYF.

The gene calls are TRBV2 and TRBJ2-1, with D tentatively TRBD1 or TRBD2 (5 bases each). V lost 8 bases to trimming and J lost 6 bases, with 14 bases between them. This CDR3 comprises 13 residues. Germline V gene sequence: CDR1 SNHLY, CDR2 FYNNEI. The CDR3 DNA follows: TGTGCCAGCGGCCGGGACGGAGGCAATGAGCAGTTCTTC. Protein: CASGRDGGNEQFF.

This chain uses TRBV10-3 with TRBJ1-2; no clear D gene. CDR3 size: 12 residues. The V gene lost 4 bases and the J gene lost 6 bases, with 9 bases spanning the gap. Germline V gene lookup returns CDR1 ENHRY and CDR2 SYGVKD. CDR3 sequence: CAISGTEDGYTF. The CDR3 nucleotides read TGTGCCATCAGTGGAACGGAAGATGGCTACACCTTC.

The J gene is TRBJ2-2, the V gene TRBV21-1; the D call of TRBD2 is as the table states it, not checked on the DNA. TRBV21-1 is marked as a pseudogene. The CDR3 spans 16 residues. Written as DNA, the CDR3 is TGTGCCAGCAGCAAAAGGAGGAGCGGACCCGTCGGGGAGCTGTTTTTT. Translated, it gives CASSKRRSGPVGELFF.

The V call is TRBV18, the J call TRBJ1-5, with D uncertain. Trimming left V 1 base short and J 1 base short, with 8 bases between. CDR3 length: 15 amino acids. Germline CDR1 KGHSH, CDR2 LQKENI. The CDR3 is CASSPRPESNQPQHF. The DNA for the CDR3 is TGTGCCAGCTCACCACGCCCAGAAAGCAATCAGCCCCAGCATTTT. Filled out from reference TRBV18 and TRBJ1-5, the complete variable domain reads NAGVMQNPRHLVRRRGQEARLRCSPMKGHSHVYWYRQLPEEGLKFMVYLQKENIIDESGMPKERFSAEFPKEGPSILRIQQVVRGDSAAYFCASSPRPESNQPQHFGDGTRLSIL.

The chain joins TRBV2 to TRBJ2-7; weak D call: TRBD2 (6 bases). Deletions cut 8 bases from V and 4 bases from J, with 27 bases between. The CDR3 runs to 17 residues. The germline V gene has CDR1 SNHLY and CDR2 FYNNEI. CDR3 DNA sequence: TGTGCCAGCGATTCTAGGCGGAGGGCTCTCGAACCTTACGAGCAGTACTTC. Translating gives CASDSRRRALEPYEQYF.

The CDR3 spells CASSLDEAGNNQPQHF. CDR3 bases: TGTGCCAGCAGCTTAGATGAAGCAGGGAACAATCAGCCCCAGCATTTT. This sequence joins TRBV7-6 and TRBJ1-5; possibly TRBD1 for D (5 bases). The length of the CDR3 is 16 residues. The V and J ends lost 1 base and 3 bases respectively, with 13 bases between them. The germline CDR1 and CDR2 sequences are SGHVS and FNYEAQ.

This clone has just one count. The chain couples TRBV6-1 to TRBJ1-4; 11 bases are a match to TRBD1. The V and J ends lost 2 bases and 7 bases, in that order; junction bases with no gene match: 6. Germline CDR1 is MNHNS and CDR2 is SASEGT. The CDR3 is 16 amino acids. This CDR3 is CASSEISGTGGEKLFF. In nucleotides, the CDR3 is TGTGCCAGCAGTGAAATATCGGGGACAGGGGGTGAAAAACTGTTTTTT.

V is TRBV14 and J is TRBJ2-3, with D hard to call. This CDR3 region has 16 residues. The germline V gene encodes CDR1 SGHDN and CDR2 FVKESK. Trimming took off 10 bases at V and 1 base at J, with 21 bases between the two ends. CDR3 protein: CANPRSIAACTDTQYF. The CDR3 nucleotides are TGTGCCAACCCTCGGTCCATCGCGGCTTGCACAGATACGCAGTATTTT.

In its sample, this clone was seen once. The chain links TRBV18 to TRBJ2-7, with TRBD1 identical over 10 bases. The germline gives CDR1 KGHSH, CDR2 LQKENI. V trimming: 4 bases; J trimming: 2 bases; junction bases outside the gene matches: 14. The CDR3 spans 18 residues. In nucleotides, the CDR3 is TGTGCCAGCTCACTGTACGGGACAGGGGCCTATGGACCCTACGAGCAGTACTTC. Translation gives CASSLYGTGAYGPYEQYF.

CDR3 loop: CASSLSASLWGYTF. In DNA, the CDR3 is TGTGCCAGCAGTTTATCGGCCTCTCTGTGGGGCTACACCTTC. This chain links TRBV28 with TRBJ1-2; D ambiguous. Germline-derived CDR1 and CDR2 are MDHEN and SYDVKM. The CDR3 has 14 residues. The V end lost 1 base, the J end lost 8 bases, and 14 bases lay between the germline ends.

This clone has a handful of counts. The gene calls are TRBV19 and TRBJ2-3; 12 bases agree with TRBD1. Unmatched junction bases numbered 8, after V lost 5 bases and J lost 5 bases. Looked up from germline, CDR1 is LNHDA and CDR2 is SQIVND (reference sequence). The CDR3 runs to 16 residues. This CDR3 reads CASSPYGTGGGDTQYF. CDR3 nucleotides: TGTGCCAGTAGTCCATACGGGACAGGGGGCGGAGATACGCAGTATTTT.

The chain couples TRBV30 to TRBJ2-7; 11 bases fit TRBD2. With 3 bases clipped from V and 4 bases from J, the junction kept 8 bases outside the gene matches. CDR1 is GTSNPN and CDR2 is SVGIG in the germline V gene (reference sequence). This CDR3 contains 15 residues. CDR3 protein: CAWSQLAGVRYEQYF. DNA of the CDR3: TGTGCCTGGAGCCAACTAGCGGGAGTTAGGTACGAGCAGTACTTC.

The chain is built from TRBV19 and TRBJ1-5, with D uncertain. Trimming took 6 bases from V and 6 from J, leaving 9 bases between them. The CDR3 spans 12 residues. Germline values: CDR1 LNHDA, CDR2 SQIVND (reference sequence). For the CDR3, the DNA is TGTGCCAGTAGCCCCGGGGTTCAGCCCCAGCATTTT. Amino acids: CASSPGVQPQHF.

The rearrangement uses TRBV6-1 and TRBJ2-2, with 7 bases matching TRBD1. Trimming removed 6 bases from V and 6 bases from J; junction bases left unmatched: 10. The germline gives CDR1 MNHNS, CDR2 SASEGT. CDR3 size: 15 residues. The CDR3: CASRGIRRGPGELFF. In DNA form, the CDR3 reads TGTGCCAGCAGGGGAATCCGAAGGGGGCCCGGGGAGCTGTTTTTT.

The rearrangement links TRBV27 to TRBJ2-6, with D hard to call. There are 16 residues in the CDR3. Germline V gene sequence: CDR1 MNHEY, CDR2 SMNVEV (reference sequence). The V gene lost 2 bases and the J gene lost 0 bases, with 8 bases spanning the gap. The DNA of the CDR3 is TGTGCCAGCAGTTTACCATTTGGCTCTGGGGCCAACGTCCTGACTTTC. Encoded protein: CASSLPFGSGANVLTF.

CDR3 sequence (DNA): TGCAGCGTTGACGGCCTAGCGGGAGGGCCAAACGAGCAGTACTTC. This sequence encodes CSVDGLAGGPNEQYF. This sequence joins TRBV29-1 and TRBJ2-7; 12 bases map to TRBD2. The length of the CDR3 is 15 residues. The V and J ends lost 3 bases and 5 bases, in that order; junction bases with no gene match: 8. Germline CDR1 reads SQVTM; CDR2 reads ANQGSEA.

Only one count was recorded for this clone. The V and J genes are TRBV7-9 and TRBJ2-7; D gene ambiguous. Germline lookup yields CDR1 SEHNR and CDR2 FQNEAQ (reference sequence). Trimming took 3 bases from V and 2 from J, leaving 8 bases between them. CDR3 size: 13 residues. This CDR3 is CASSLTGPYEQYF. DNA for the CDR3: TGTGCCAGCAGCTTGACTGGGCCCTACGAGCAGTACTTC.